Below, 17 T cell receptor beta chains from the same sample are listed, as sequenced in a study of identifying expanded T cells in peripheral blood. Using immunoSEQ multiplex PCR, the repertoire was profiled, and TCRdb retains in-frame clones only, with some absent. There are approximately 97,000 clones in the sample; approximately 90% occur only once, and 13% to 15% lies in the top ten. The sequencing input was blood. These receptors originate from a person aged 18 to 75 in good health.

The chain recombines TRBV6-5 with TRBJ1-1, with a weak D call TRBD1 (5 bases). Trimming cost V 6 bases and J 2 bases, with 13 bases left between them. Germline CDR1 and CDR2: MNHEY and SVGAGI. This CDR3 region has 14 residues. The CDR3 protein is CASSPGRFNTEAFF. CDR3 nucleotides: TGTGCCAGCAGCCCGGGACGTTTTAACACTGAAGCTTTCTTT.

As to this clone: Additional DNA sequences in this sample encode the identical CDR3. The rearrangement joins TRBV14 to TRBJ2-7; D unclear. This CDR3 contains 12 residues. Trimming removed 0 bases at V and 3 bases at J, with 3 bases between. Germline V gene data show CDR1 as SGHDN and CDR2 as FVKESK. CDR3 residues: CASSQDRYEQYF. CDR3 coding DNA: TGTGCCAGCAGCCAAGACCGCTACGAGCAGTACTTC.

The chain joins TRBV28 to TRBJ2-7; TRBD1 or TRBD2 may be the D gene (5 bases each). This CDR3 has 17 residues. CDR1 is MDHEN, CDR2 SYDVKM, per germline. V was trimmed by 2 bases and J by 2 bases, leaving 19 bases between them. Here the CDR3 DNA reads TGTGCCAGCAGTTTAGGCGCCCCCGGGGCCCCTACCTACGAGCAGTACTTC. The encoded protein is CASSLGAPGAPTYEQYF.

The chain recombines TRBV29-1 with TRBJ1-2, with D perhaps matching TRBD1 (5 bases). The CDR3 spans 14 residues. V shed 0 bases and J shed 8 bases, with 16 bases lying between them. Per germline, CDR1 SQVTM and CDR2 ANQGSEA. CDR3 bases: TGCAGCGTTGAAGACCCCGGGCAGGGATGGGGCTACACCTTC. Translation gives CSVEDPGQGWGYTF. Using reference TRBV29-1 and TRBJ1-2 for the parts outside the CDR3, the full variable domain is SAVISQKPSRDICQRGTSLTIQCQVDSQVTMMFWYRQQPGQSLTLIATANQGSEATYESGFVIDKFPISRPNLTFSTLTVSNMSPEDSSIYLCSVEDPGQGWGYTFGSGTRLTVV.

V usage is TRBV10-3 and J usage is TRBJ1-4; D perhaps matches TRBD1 (5 bases). The CDR3 extends over 14 amino acids. V was shortened by 6 bases and J by 7 bases, with 15 bases between the two germline ends. Germline CDR1 reads ENHRY; CDR2 reads SYGVKD. CDR3 region: CAISGTSGGEKLFF. As DNA, the CDR3 is TGTGCCATCAGCGGGACTTCCGGAGGTGAAAAACTGTTTTTT.

This chain joins TRBV4-2 and TRBJ2-7; TRBD2 might be the D (7 bases). The CDR3 runs to 16 residues. Germline V gives CDR1 LGHNA, CDR2 YNFKEQ. V was pared by 0 bases and J by 2 bases, with 14 bases between. The CDR3 DNA sequence: TGTGCCAGCAGCCAAGAGGATGCGGGGGCCACCTACGAGCAGTACTTC. This gives the protein CASSQEDAGATYEQYF.

The chain employs TRBV15 and TRBJ1-5, with D possibly being TRBD1 (5 bases). The CDR3 length is 15 residues. CDR1 is LNHNV, CDR2 YYDKDF, per germline (reference sequence). V lost 4 bases and J lost 2, with 12 bases in between. The CDR3: CATSKSGKGNQPQHF. CDR3 DNA sequence: TGTGCCACCAGCAAGTCAGGGAAGGGCAATCAGCCCCAGCATTTT.

The J gene is TRBJ2-1, the V gene TRBV30, with D uncertain. The germline V and J ends were trimmed by 3 bases and 0 bases, with 12 bases remaining between them. The CDR3 has 15 amino acids. Germline V gene lookup returns CDR1 GTSNPN and CDR2 SVGIG (reference sequence). Written as DNA, the CDR3 is TGTGCCTGGAGACCGGTCCATAGCTCCTACAATGAGCAGTTCTTC. Translating gives CAWRPVHSSYNEQFF.

The rearrangement joins TRBV15 to TRBJ2-2; a weak D match, TRBD2 (6 bases). CDR1 is LNHNV and CDR2 is YYDKDF in the germline V gene (reference sequence). Trimming took off 8 bases at V and 2 bases at J, with 18 bases between the two ends. The CDR3 has 16 amino acids. CDR3 DNA sequence: TGTGCCACCGGAGGTGCGGGGCCGATTAACACCGGGGAGCTGTTTTTT. This encodes CATGGAGPINTGELFF.

CDR3 protein: CASRPGRGNTEAFF. The CDR3 nucleotides read TGTGCCAGCAGACCTGGCCGGGGCAACACTGAAGCTTTCTTT. This chain connects TRBV7-3 to TRBJ1-1; perhaps TRBD1 as D (5 bases). This CDR3 is built from 14 residues. V was cut by 6 bases and J by 2 bases, with 13 bases left in between. Germline CDR1 reads SGHTA; CDR2 reads FQGTGA.

This chain links TRBV5-1 with TRBJ2-2; no definite D call. The germline V gene encodes CDR1 SGHRS and CDR2 YFSETQ. CDR3 length: 13 residues. V lost 2 bases, J lost 5 bases, and 7 bases lay in between. CDR3 in DNA: TGCGCCAGCAGCTTTACTTCGACCGGGGAGCTGTTTTTT. Its protein product is CASSFTSTGELFF.

The chain employs TRBV7-2 and TRBJ2-2; D is undetermined. Trimming took off 1 base at V and 0 bases at J, with 3 bases between the two ends. Germline V lookup: CDR1 SGHTA, CDR2 FQGNSA. This CDR3 has 14 amino acids. The CDR3 sequence is CASSLDTNTGELFF. CDR3 bases: TGTGCCAGCAGCTTAGACACGAACACCGGGGAGCTGTTTTTT.

The chain is built from TRBV19 and TRBJ2-1; tentatively, D is TRBD2 (6 bases). Germline-derived CDR1 and CDR2 are LNHDA and SQIVND (reference sequence). The CDR3 contains 14 residues. The V end lost 7 bases, the J end lost 3 bases, and 13 bases lay between the germline ends. CDR3 region: CASTRDSVYNEQFF. DNA of the CDR3: TGTGCCAGTACCCGGGACTCCGTCTACAATGAGCAGTTCTTC.

This clone is deemed medium-sized (0.01 to 0.1%). The J gene is TRBJ2-7, the V gene TRBV6-5; D unresolved. Germline V gives CDR1 MNHEY, CDR2 SVGAGI. The CDR3 extends over 14 amino acids. This chain's CDR3 is CVTRSPSEAYEQYF. The CDR3 DNA is TGTGTCACACGGTCCCCCAGCGAGGCCTACGAGCAGTACTTC.

This clone was counted a few times. The V call is TRBV2, the J call TRBJ1-5; maybe TRBD1 (6 bases). CDR1 and CDR2 (germline): SNHLY, FYNNEI. This CDR3 comprises 12 residues. Trimming removed 4 bases at V and 9 bases at J, with 10 bases between. Written as DNA, the CDR3 is TGTGCCAGCAGTGTAGGGGGTCTGCCCCAGCATTTT. Protein: CASSVGGLPQHF.

This clone came up a few times. CDR3 loop: CAWSTDSHQPQHF. For the CDR3, the DNA is TGTGCCTGGAGCACCGACAGTCATCAGCCCCAGCATTTT. This rearrangement joins TRBV30 to TRBJ1-5; D may be TRBD1 (5 bases). Trimming left V 3 bases short and J 5 bases short, with 11 bases between. The germline gives CDR1 GTSNPN, CDR2 SVGIG (reference sequence). The CDR3 covers 13 residues.

The rearrangement uses TRBV7-2 and TRBJ1-2, with TRBD1 matching over 10 bases. The V and J ends lost 1 base and 8 bases, in that order; junction bases with no gene match: 4. The CDR3 length is 14 residues. CDR1 and CDR2 from the germline V gene are SGHTA and FQGNSA. CDR3 loop: CASSLVGTGAGYTF. The CDR3 nucleotides are TGTGCCAGCAGCTTAGTCGGGACAGGGGCGGGCTACACCTTC.